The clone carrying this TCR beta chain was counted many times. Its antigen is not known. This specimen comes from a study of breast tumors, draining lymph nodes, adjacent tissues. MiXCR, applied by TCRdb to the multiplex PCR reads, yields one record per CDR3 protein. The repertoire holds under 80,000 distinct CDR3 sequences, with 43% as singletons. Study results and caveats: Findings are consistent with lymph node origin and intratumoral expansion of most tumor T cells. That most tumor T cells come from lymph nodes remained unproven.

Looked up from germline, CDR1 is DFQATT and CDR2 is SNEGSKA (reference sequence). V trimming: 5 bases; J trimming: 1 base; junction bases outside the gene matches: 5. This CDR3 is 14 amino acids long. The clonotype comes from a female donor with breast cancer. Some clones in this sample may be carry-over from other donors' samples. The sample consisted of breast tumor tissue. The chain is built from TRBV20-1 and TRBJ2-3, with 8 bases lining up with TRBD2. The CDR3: CSAPDSGGTDTQYF. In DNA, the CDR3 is TGCAGTGCTCCAGATAGCGGGGGCACAGATACGCAGTATTTT.